Listed below are T cell receptor beta chains from one sample, sequenced in a study of blood T cell repertoires in COVID-19. The table came from immunoSEQ multiplex PCR; TCRdb's copy has only in-frame clones and leaves some out. Of tens of thousands of clones in the sample, roughly 90% were seen once. Sequenced sample: peripheral blood. The receptors derive from a woman aged 70-85 years with acute or convalescent COVID-19. CDR3s include the opening cysteine and the closing phenylalanine or tryptophan. D genes are given only for firm matches. Size is stated for part of the rows, as once, few or many counts, or as a class when the clone is expanded.

j_gene | v_gene | d_gene | abundance | CDR3nt | CDR3aa
TRBJ1-1 | TRBV19 | TRBD1 | - | TGTGCCAGCCCAAGACCGGGACAGGAAAGGAACACTGAAGCTTTCTTT | CASPRPGQERNTEAFF
TRBJ1-1 | TRBV3-1/TRBV3-2 | - | - | TGTGCCAGCAGCCGCTACGGAGGGTCAATAATGAACACTGAAGCTTTCTTT | CASSRYGGSIMNTEAFF
TRBJ1-2 | TRBV5-6 | TRBD1 | few | TGTGCCAGCAGCCCAGTTTCGGGACAGATCCATGGCTACACCTTC | CASSPVSGQIHGYTF
TRBJ1-4 | TRBV7-9 | TRBD1 | - | TGTGCCAGCAGCCCTAGGACAGGGACAGTACTCGAAAAACTGTTTTTT | CASSPRTGTVLEKLFF
TRBJ1-5 | TRBV18 | - | - | TGTGCCAGCTCACCGCCTGGGACACTAAATCAGCCCCAGCATTTT | CASSPPGTLNQPQHF
TRBJ1-1 | TRBV6-1 | - | - | TGTGCCAGCAGTCAAGAATACCGGGGCACTGAAGCTTTCTTT | CASSQEYRGTEAFF
TRBJ2-2 | TRBV27 | - | - | TGTGCCAGCAGTTTTTTCTCGGACATGAACACCGGGGAGCTGTTTTTT | CASSFFSDMNTGELFF
TRBJ1-2 | TRBV4-1 | - | once | TGCGCCAGCAGCCAAGATCCTCGGGTCAATGGCTACACCTTC | CASSQDPRVNGYTF
TRBJ2-6 | TRBV10-1 | - | - | TGCGCCAGCAGTAGCCTCTCTGGGGCCAACGTCCTGACTTTC | CASSSLSGANVLTF
TRBJ2-1 | TRBV18 | TRBD2 | - | TGTGCCAGCTCTCGTAGCGGGATATACAATGAGCAGTTCTTC | CASSRSGIYNEQFF
TRBJ1-2 | TRBV27 | TRBD1 | - | TGTGCCAGCAGCCCGGGGACAGGGACCAACTATGGCTACACCTTC | CASSPGTGTNYGYTF
TRBJ1-2 | TRBV3-1/TRBV3-2 | TRBD1 | few | TGTGCCAGCAGCCAAAGAGCTGTTACAGGGGCCCCGAATAACTATGGCTACACCTTC | CASSQRAVTGAPNNYGYTF
TRBJ2-7 | TRBV5-1 | - | once | TGCGCCAGCAGCCCGGAGGGACTTCTCGAGCAGTACTTC | CASSPEGLLEQYF
TRBJ2-1 | TRBV6-5 | - | - | TGTGCCAGCACCGGAGACGGTAACAATGAGCAGTTCTTC | CASTGDGNNEQFF
TRBJ2-7 | TRBV18 | TRBD1 | - | TGTGCCAGCTCACCGGACAGGGTGACGGGGGAGCAGTACTTC | CASSPDRVTGEQYF
TRBJ1-5 | TRBV3-1/TRBV3-2 | - | - | TGTGCCAGCAGCCAACAGCCAGGGGATCAGCCCCAGCATTTT | CASSQQPGDQPQHF